These 22 T cell receptor beta chains were all obtained from the same sample, sequenced in a study of cytomegalovirus exposure and HLA in healthy donors. 60 Vbeta and 13 Jbeta primers were used in PCR. This table comes from immunoSEQ multiplex PCR, and its TCRdb copy is limited to in-frame clones, with some not included. The sample has about 37,000 clones; about 80% are singletons. Sequencing was done on a sample of PBMCs. These receptors were taken from a woman aged 18-29 years in good health and CMV-seropositive.

The V call is TRBV7-2, the J call TRBJ1-3, with D uncertain. The CDR3 is 13 residues long. Trimming took 3 bases from V and 0 from J, leaving 3 bases between them. The germline V gene encodes CDR1 SGHTA and CDR2 FQGNSA. In DNA form, the CDR3 reads TGTGCCAGCAGCTTGAGCTCTGGAAACACCATATATTTT. Translation: CASSLSSGNTIYF. Filled out from reference TRBV7-2 and TRBJ1-3, the complete variable domain reads GAGVSQSPSNKVTEKGKDVELRCDPISGHTALYWYRQSLGQGLEFLIYFQGNSAPDKSGLPSDRFSAERTGGSVSTLTIQRTQQEDSAVYLCASSLSSGNTIYFGEGSWLTVV.

V usage is TRBV11-2 and J usage is TRBJ1-6, with no clear D. V lost 5 bases to trimming and J lost 10 bases, with 15 bases between them. Germline CDR1 SGHAT, CDR2 FQNNGV. This CDR3 comprises 14 residues. The CDR3 DNA follows: TGTGCCAGCAGCGCCGCGGACTTAGAATCACCCCTCCACTTT. Its protein product is CASSAADLESPLHF.

V usage is TRBV27 and J usage is TRBJ2-7, with 7 bases fitting TRBD1. The germline CDR1 and CDR2 sequences are MNHEY and SMNVEV (reference sequence). V shed 4 bases, J shed 2 bases, and the junction held 11 bases outside the gene matches. The CDR3 runs to 16 residues. The CDR3: CASSYHPRDRAYEQYF. The CDR3 DNA is TGTGCCAGCAGTTACCACCCCCGGGACAGAGCCTACGAGCAGTACTTC.

V is TRBV11-1 and J is TRBJ2-3; 11 nucleotides align to TRBD2. J lost 5 bases, V lost 5 bases, and 9 bases had no gene match. Germline CDR1 SGHAT, CDR2 FQDESV (reference sequence). The CDR3 is made up of 16 amino acids. In DNA, the CDR3 is TGTGCCAGCAGCATAATAGCGGGGGGGCCGGGAGATACGCAGTATTTT. It specifies CASSIIAGGPGDTQYF.

The DNA for the CDR3 is TGTGCCAGCAGTGGAACCCGGGACAGGACTAACTATGGCTACACCTTC. Its translation: CASSGTRDRTNYGYTF. J is TRBJ1-2 and V is TRBV6-1, with TRBD1 matching 8 bases. This CDR3 has 16 amino acids. With V trimmed by 4 bases and J by 0 bases, 7 bases remained unmatched. CDR1 and CDR2 (germline): MNHNS, SASEGT.

The chain recombines TRBV5-4 with TRBJ2-1; 11 bases map to TRBD2. Germline CDR1 is SGHNT and CDR2 is YYREEE (reference sequence). The CDR3 covers 16 residues. The J segment lost 9 bases and the V segment lost 4 bases, leaving 12 bases of the junction unmatched. CDR3 nucleotide sequence: TGTGCCAGCAGCCGCCCGCTAGCGGGAGGCCGGGGTGAGCAGTTCTTC. This translates into CASSRPLAGGRGEQFF.

The chain uses TRBV7-9 and TRBJ1-4; D uncertain. CDR3 size: 13 residues. V lost 1 base to trimming and J lost 8 bases, with 8 bases between them. Germline loops: CDR1 SEHNR, CDR2 FQNEAQ (reference sequence). In DNA, the CDR3 is TGTGCCAGCAGCTTAGGAGCGGAAGAAAAACTGTTTTTT. The encoded protein is CASSLGAEEKLFF.

The chain couples TRBV5-6 to TRBJ2-7, with D unresolved. This CDR3 has 14 amino acids. V was clipped by 9 bases and J by 0 bases, with 16 bases between them. In germline, CDR1 is SGHDT, CDR2 YYEEEE. The CDR3 coding sequence is TGTGCCAACGTACCCAGGTCCCCCTCCTACGAGCAGTACTTC. This encodes CANVPRSPSYEQYF.

This clone was found once. The V gene is TRBV10-3, the J gene TRBJ2-1; 8 bases agree with TRBD2. With 4 bases clipped from V and 7 bases from J, the junction kept 12 bases outside the gene matches. Looked up from germline, CDR1 is ENHRY and CDR2 is SYGVKD. The CDR3 sequence is 16 residues long. The CDR3 protein is CAISGSGLGSRNEQFF. CDR3 nucleotides: TGTGCCATCAGTGGGTCGGGACTAGGGTCTAGGAATGAGCAGTTCTTC.

This clone occurred a few times. The V gene is TRBV5-6, the J gene TRBJ2-1, with D unclear. CDR1 and CDR2 (germline): SGHDT, YYEEEE. The CDR3 covers 17 residues. Trimming removed 5 bases from V and 5 bases from J, with 23 bases in between. CDR3 in DNA: TGTGCCAGCAGTCAAATCTGGGCCCCCTCGCCCGACAATGAGCAGTTCTTC. Translating it yields CASSQIWAPSPDNEQFF. The whole variable domain, remainder taken from reference TRBV5-6 and TRBJ2-1, is DAGVTQSPTHLIKTRGQQVTLRCSPKSGHDTVSWYQQALGQGPQFIFQYYEEEERQRGNFPDRFSGHQFPNYSSELNVNALLLGDSALYLCASSQIWAPSPDNEQFFGPGTRLTVL.

The rearrangement joins TRBV4-1 to TRBJ2-2; 7 bases agree with TRBD2. From germline, CDR1 is MGHRA and CDR2 YSYEKL. This CDR3 comprises 16 residues. V shed 4 bases, J shed 5 bases, and the junction held 10 bases outside the gene matches. The CDR3 nucleotides are TGCGCCAGCAGCCGGCAAGGGAGGGGTGGGACCGGGGAGCTGTTTTTT. As protein: CASSRQGRGGTGELFF.

The chain carries TRBV6-1 and TRBJ1-3, with TRBD1 matching 8 bases. Unmatched junction bases numbered 3, after V lost 4 bases and J lost 4 bases. This CDR3 has 14 residues. Looked up from germline, CDR1 is MNHNS and CDR2 is SASEGT. The CDR3 loop is CASSGGQGGNTIYF. CDR3 DNA sequence: TGTGCCAGCAGTGGTGGACAGGGAGGAAACACCATATATTTT.

This sequence joins TRBV14 and TRBJ2-7; D perhaps matches TRBD1 (5 bases). The V gene lost 7 bases and the J gene lost 3 bases, with 16 bases spanning the gap. CDR1 SGHDN and CDR2 FVKESK come from the germline V gene. The CDR3 runs 14 residues. CDR3 residues: CASKSDSPGYEQYF. Here the CDR3 DNA reads TGTGCCAGCAAATCCGACAGCCCCGGCTACGAGCAGTACTTC. Together with reference TRBV14 and TRBJ2-7, the CDR3 gives the full variable domain: EAGVTQFPSHSVIEKGQTVTLRCDPISGHDNLYWYRRVMGKEIKFLLHFVKESKQDESGMPNNRFLAERTGGTYSTLKVQPAELEDSGVYFCASKSDSPGYEQYFGPGTRLTVT.

There are a few counts of this clone. The V and J genes are TRBV29-1 and TRBJ1-1; 10 nucleotides match TRBD1. V lost 7 bases to trimming and J lost 4 bases; unmatched junction nucleotides: 6. The germline V gene encodes CDR1 SQVTM and CDR2 ANQGSEA. The CDR3 is 13 amino acids. The CDR3 DNA reads TGCAGCGCCCCGACAGGGGGCCTCACTGAAGCTTTCTTT. It yields the protein CSAPTGGLTEAFF.

The chain joins TRBV10-3 to TRBJ2-7; 7 nucleotides match TRBD1. The germline V gene encodes CDR1 ENHRY and CDR2 SYGVKD. The V and J ends lost 6 bases and 4 bases, in that order; junction bases with no gene match: 12. The CDR3 contains 15 residues. Here the CDR3 reads CAISLYRDRNYEQYF. For the CDR3, the DNA is TGTGCCATCAGCCTCTACCGGGACAGAAATTACGAGCAGTACTTC.

The V and J genes are TRBV6-4 and TRBJ2-3; 13 nucleotides match TRBD2. The CDR3 has 16 amino acids. From germline, CDR1 is MRHNA and CDR2 SNTAGT. V dropped 4 bases and J dropped 2; count of bases not matched to a gene: 3. The CDR3 DNA follows: TGTGCCAGCAGTGGGACTAGCGGGAGCCACACAGATACGCAGTATTTT. Translation gives CASSGTSGSHTDTQYF.

This clone was counted once. The chain joins TRBV19 to TRBJ1-3; TRBD1 aligns across 8 bases. Germline values: CDR1 LNHDA, CDR2 SQIVND (reference sequence). The CDR3 is 17 amino acids. V lost 3 bases and J lost 0; bases outside the gene matches: 7. The CDR3 DNA is TGTGCCAGTAGTATGGGGACAGGACTTTCCTCTGGAAACACCATATATTTT. Translated: CASSMGTGLSSGNTIYF.

This chain uses TRBV5-1 with TRBJ1-3; D gene ambiguous. The germline gives CDR1 SGHRS, CDR2 YFSETQ. The germline V and J ends were trimmed by 1 base and 4 bases, with 15 bases remaining between them. The CDR3 is 16 residues long. This CDR3 reads CASSLSGSSSGNTIYF. DNA of the CDR3: TGCGCCAGCAGCTTGTCTGGCAGTTCGTCCGGAAACACCATATATTTT.

This chain joins TRBV28 and TRBJ2-1; 7 bases match TRBD1. This CDR3 region has 14 residues. V was pared by 6 bases and J by 4 bases, with 6 bases of the junction left unmatched. Germline V CDR1 and CDR2: MDHEN, SYDVKM. The CDR3 DNA is TGTGCCAGCAGCTTCGGGACAGAGTACAATGAGCAGTTCTTC. Protein product: CASSFGTEYNEQFF.

This sequence joins TRBV7-9 and TRBJ2-2, with D maybe TRBD1 (5 bases). The germline V and J ends were trimmed by 6 bases and 6 bases, with 17 bases remaining between them. The CDR3 sequence is 15 residues long. In germline, CDR1 is SEHNR, CDR2 FQNEAQ (reference sequence). CDR3: CASSFTPQAPGELFF. For the CDR3, the DNA is TGTGCCAGCAGTTTTACACCACAGGCGCCCGGGGAGCTGTTTTTT.

The rearrangement uses TRBV11-2 and TRBJ2-7; 8 nucleotides agree with TRBD2. Germline assignment: CDR1 SGHAT and CDR2 FQNNGV. The ends lost 5 bases at V and 2 bases at J; junction bases unmatched: 2. The CDR3 loop spans 13 amino acids. The CDR3 sequence: CASSETSAYEQYF. CDR3 coding DNA: TGTGCCAGCAGCGAGACTAGCGCCTACGAGCAGTACTTC.

This chain connects TRBV2 to TRBJ1-1, with D maybe TRBD1 (6 bases). The CDR3 sequence is 13 residues long. In germline, CDR1 is SNHLY, CDR2 FYNNEI. Deletions cut 8 bases from V and 2 bases from J, with 12 bases between. The DNA for the CDR3 is TGTGCCAGCGGGACACGACCCAACACTGAAGCTTTCTTT. Protein product: CASGTRPNTEAFF.